This T cell receptor (beta chain) emerged from a study of cytomegalovirus exposure and HLA in healthy donors. The PCR had 60 Vbeta and 13 Jbeta primers. Generated by immunoSEQ multiplex PCR, the TCRdb table keeps only in-frame clones and is missing some. The sample consists of about 110,000 clones, roughly 69% of them appearing once. This CDR3 comprises 12 residues. V lost 4 bases and J 3 bases, leaving 6 bases between the germline ends. Germline-derived CDR1 and CDR2 are MNHEY and SVGAGI. In this sample, this clone turned up a few times. Its antigen is undetermined. Broader study findings: A later analysis revealed that TCR association rates differed between HLA loci, peaking at DRB1 and bottoming out at HLA-C. Roughly uniform sequencing depth across donors was assumed, possibly incorrectly. Later analysis identified several of the most significant clusters that appeared linked to common viral pathogens. What was likely a sequencing artifact was a cluster of highly shared sequence variants.

This receptor was identified in a woman between 70 and 85 years old in good health and CMV-seropositive. The chain recombines TRBV6-5 with TRBJ1-1; the D gene is possibly TRBD1 (5 bases). Sequencing was carried out using PBMCs. CDR3 sequence: CASSWGDTEAFF. DNA of the CDR3: TGTGCCAGCAGTTGGGGGGACACTGAAGCTTTCTTT.